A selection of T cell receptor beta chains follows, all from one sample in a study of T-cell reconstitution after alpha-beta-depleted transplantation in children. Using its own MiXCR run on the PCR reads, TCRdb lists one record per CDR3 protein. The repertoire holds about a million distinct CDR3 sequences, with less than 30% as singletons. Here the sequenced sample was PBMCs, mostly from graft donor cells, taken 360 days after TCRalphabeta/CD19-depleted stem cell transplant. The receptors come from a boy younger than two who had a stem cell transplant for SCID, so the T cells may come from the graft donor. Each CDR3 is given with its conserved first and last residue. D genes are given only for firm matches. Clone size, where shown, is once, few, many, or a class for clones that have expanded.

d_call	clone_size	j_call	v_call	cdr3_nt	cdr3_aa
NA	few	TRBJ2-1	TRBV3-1	TGTGCCAGCAGCCAAGATCGGTTCTGGCATGAGCAGTTCTTC	CASSQDRFWHEQFF
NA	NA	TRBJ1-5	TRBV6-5	TGTGCCAGCAGTTCAGGGAGAGCGGGGAATCAGCCCCAGCATTTT	CASSSGRAGNQPQHF
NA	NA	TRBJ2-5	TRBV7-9	TGTGCCAGCAGCTTAGTACCTTTCGGATTCGGGCCCCAGTACTTC	CASSLVPFGFGPQYF
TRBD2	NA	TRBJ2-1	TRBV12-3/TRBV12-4	TGTGCCAGCAGTTTTGGGACTAGCGGGGGCTACAATGAGCAGTTCTTC	CASSFGTSGGYNEQFF
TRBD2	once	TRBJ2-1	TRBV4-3	TGCGCCAGCAGCCTCCGACTAGCGAGCTCCTACAATGAGCAGTTCTTC	CASSLRLASSYNEQFF
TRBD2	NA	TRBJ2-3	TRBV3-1	TGTGCCAGCAGCCAAGAAGCAGCGGTAATGACTAGCGGACCTCCAGATACGCAGTATTTT	CASSQEAAVMTSGPPDTQYF
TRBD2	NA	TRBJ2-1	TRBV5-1	TGCGCCAGCACGGGACTAGCGGGGGCCGATCTACATGGTGAGCAGTTCTTC	CASTGLAGADLHGEQFF
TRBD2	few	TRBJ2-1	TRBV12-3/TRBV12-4	TGTGCCAGCGGGAGGGACGCCGACAGCGACGGTGAGCAGTTCTTC	CASGRDADSDGEQFF
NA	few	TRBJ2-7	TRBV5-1	TGCGCCAGCAGCTTGGCCTGGGGGAACTACGAGCAGTACTTC	CASSLAWGNYEQYF
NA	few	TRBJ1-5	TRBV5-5	TGTGCCAGCAGCTTGGCGGATTATAGCAATCAGCCCCAGCATTTT	CASSLADYSNQPQHF
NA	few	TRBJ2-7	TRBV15	TGTGCCACCAGCAGAGAACTACCGGCCTACGAGCAGTACTTC	CATSRELPAYEQYF
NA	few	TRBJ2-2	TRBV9	TGTGCCAGCAGAAGCCCGGGCCTCACCGGGGAGCTGTTTTTT	CASRSPGLTGELFF
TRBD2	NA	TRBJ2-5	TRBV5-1	TGCGCCAGCAGCCGGGGGGGGCGAAACCAAGAGACCCAGTACTTC	CASSRGGRNQETQYF
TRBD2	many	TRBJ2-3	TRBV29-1	TGCAGCGTTGAAGTAGCGGTACTAGCGGGGGGTATAGATACGCAGTATTTT	CSVEVAVLAGGIDTQYF
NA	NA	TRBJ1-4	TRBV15	TGTGCCACCAGCAGCCACAGCGTAACTAATGAAAAACTGTTTTTT	CATSSHSVTNEKLFF
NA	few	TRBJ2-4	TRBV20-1	TGCAGTGCTAGAGATCACCTGCGCATTCAGTACTTC	CSARDHLRIQYF
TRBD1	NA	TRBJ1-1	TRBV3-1	TGTGCCAGCAGCCCCCACGGGACAGAGTACACTGAAGCTTTCTTT	CASSPHGTEYTEAFF
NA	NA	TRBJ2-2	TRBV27	TGTGCCAGCAGCCCTATCTCCCCAACCGGGGAGCTGTTTTTT	CASSPISPTGELFF
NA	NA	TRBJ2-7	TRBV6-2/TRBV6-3	TGTGCCAGCAGTTCCTATACATTGTACGAGCAGTACTTC	CASSSYTLYEQYF
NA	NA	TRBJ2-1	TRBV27	TGTGCCAGCAGTTTAATACCCGGGGCCGGATACAATGAGCAGTTCTTC	CASSLIPGAGYNEQFF
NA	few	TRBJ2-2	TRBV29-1	TGCAGCGTGTGGTTAGGGTCCGGGGAGCTGTTTTTT	CSVWLGSGELFF
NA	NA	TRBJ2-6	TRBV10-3	TGTGCCATCAGGGGGAATCAGGGGACGGGGGCCAACGTCCTGACTTTC	CAIRGNQGTGANVLTF
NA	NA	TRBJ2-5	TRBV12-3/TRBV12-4	TGTGCCAGCAGTGGACGCGGGTTTGGGGAGACCCAGTACTTC	CASSGRGFGETQYF
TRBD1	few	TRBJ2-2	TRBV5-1	TGCGCCAGCAGCTTTACAGGGGTCAACACCGGGGAGCTGTTTTTT	CASSFTGVNTGELFF
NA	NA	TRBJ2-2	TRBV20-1	TGCAGTGTCAGGAGGCAGGGTCGCACCGGGGAGCTGTTTTTT	CSVRRQGRTGELFF
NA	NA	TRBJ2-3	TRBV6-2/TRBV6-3	TGTGCCAGCAGTTATTTATGGAATACGCAGTATTTT	CASSYLWNTQYF
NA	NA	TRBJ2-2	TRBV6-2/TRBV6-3	TGTGCCAGCAGTTACACCCGGGCCGACACCGGGGAGCTGTTTTTT	CASSYTRADTGELFF
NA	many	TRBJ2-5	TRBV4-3	TGCGCCAGCAGCCAAGATTCCGGACAGTGGGAGACCCAGTACTTC	CASSQDSGQWETQYF
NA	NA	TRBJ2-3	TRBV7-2	TGTGCCAGCAGCCGCGCCCCACCAGTTTTTCTCACAGATACGCAGTATTTT	CASSRAPPVFLTDTQYF
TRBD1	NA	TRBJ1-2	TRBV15	TGTGCCACCAGCAGAGAAGGGACAGGGTATGGCTACACCTTC	CATSREGTGYGYTF
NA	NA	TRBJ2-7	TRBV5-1	TGCGCCAGCAGCTTTGCCGGCGCGGGGACAGTTTTCTACGAGCAGTACTTC	CASSFAGAGTVFYEQYF
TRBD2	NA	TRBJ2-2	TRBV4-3	TGCGCCAGCAGCCAAGATGAGGCGGGGGGAGAGACCGGGGAGCTGTTTTTT	CASSQDEAGGETGELFF
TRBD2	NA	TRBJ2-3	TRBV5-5	TGTGCCAGCACCTTACTAGCGGGCACAGATACGCAGTATTTT	CASTLLAGTDTQYF
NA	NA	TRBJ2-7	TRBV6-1	TGTGCCAGCAGGACCGGGACTGACTATGACGAGCAGTACTTC	CASRTGTDYDEQYF
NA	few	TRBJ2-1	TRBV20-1	TGCAGTGCCTTTGAGCGGAGATCTTACAATGAGCAGTTCTTC	CSAFERRSYNEQFF
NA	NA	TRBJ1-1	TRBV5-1	TGCGCCAGCAGCTTGGTCAAGGGACGCGTAACTGAAGCTTTCTTT	CASSLVKGRVTEAFF
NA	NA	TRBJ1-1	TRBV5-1	TGCGCCAGCAGCTCCCGCGCGGGGGGACTGAACACTGAAGCTTTCTTT	CASSSRAGGLNTEAFF
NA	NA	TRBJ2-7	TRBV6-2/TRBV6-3	TGTGCCAGCAGGGGTGGTGTTGGAGACAGATCCTCCTACGAGCAGTACTTC	CASRGGVGDRSSYEQYF
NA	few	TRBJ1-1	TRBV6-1	TGTGCCAGCAGTCCGGGGGGTATAAACACTGAAGCTTTCTTT	CASSPGGINTEAFF
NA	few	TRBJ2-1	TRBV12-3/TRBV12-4	TGTGCCAGCAGTTTGGACTTGATGGTGGAGTTCTTC	CASSLDLMVEFF
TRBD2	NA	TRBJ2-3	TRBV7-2	TGTGCCAGCAGCTCCCGGACTAGCGGTACGCAGTATTTT	CASSSRTSGTQYF
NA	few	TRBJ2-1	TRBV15	TGTGCCACCAGCAACCGGGACACGATGTACAATGAGCAGTTCTTC	CATSNRDTMYNEQFF
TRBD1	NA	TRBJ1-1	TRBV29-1	TGCAGCGCCAGGGGGCAGGACACTGAAGCTTTCTTT	CSARGQDTEAFF
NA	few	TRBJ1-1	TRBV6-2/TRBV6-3	TGTGCCAGCAGTTACTTCCCGGGAGGGCTGAACACTGAAGCTTTCTTT	CASSYFPGGLNTEAFF
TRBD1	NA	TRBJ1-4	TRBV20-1	TGCAGTGCATACAGGGGGGGAAAACTGTTTTTT	CSAYRGGKLFF
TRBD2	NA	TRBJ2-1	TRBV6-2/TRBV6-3	TGTGCCAGCAGTCCGAAGGGACTAGCTGATTACTACAATGAGCAGTTCTTC	CASSPKGLADYYNEQFF
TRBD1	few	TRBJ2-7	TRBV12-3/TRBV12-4	TGTGCCAGCAGCGATATGGGACAGGCGTACGAGCAGTACTTC	CASSDMGQAYEQYF
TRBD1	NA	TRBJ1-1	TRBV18	TGTGCCAGCTCACCGACAGACAGGGGCCGGTGGACTGAAGCTTTCTTT	CASSPTDRGRWTEAFF
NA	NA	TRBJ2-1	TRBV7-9	TGTGCCAGCAGCTTAACCGGGGGGCGAAGTTATGAGCAGTTCTTC	CASSLTGGRSYEQFF
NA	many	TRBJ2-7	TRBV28	TGTGCCAGCAGTTCCTACCACGGTTCCCTCTCATACGAGCAGTACTTC	CASSSYHGSLSYEQYF
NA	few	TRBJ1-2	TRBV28	TGTGCCAGCAGTTTAGGGACCGCCGCTAACTATGGCTACACCTTC	CASSLGTAANYGYTF
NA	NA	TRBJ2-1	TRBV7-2	TGTGCCAGCAGCTTAGACAGGACCAACAATGAGCAGTTCTTC	CASSLDRTNNEQFF
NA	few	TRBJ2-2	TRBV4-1	TGCGCCAGCAGCCAAGTGGTGGGACACACCGGGGAGCTGTTTTTT	CASSQVVGHTGELFF
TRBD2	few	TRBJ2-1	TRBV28	TGTGCCAGCAGGGAGACTAGCGGGGGGAGCGATGAGCAGTTCTTC	CASRETSGGSDEQFF
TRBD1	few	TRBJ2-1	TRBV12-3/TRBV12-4	TGTGCCAGCAGTCGGACAGGGGGCTCTAGGAATGAGCAGTTCTTC	CASSRTGGSRNEQFF
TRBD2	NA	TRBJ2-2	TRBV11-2	TGTGCCAGCAGCTTATGGCTAGCGGAGGCCGGGGAGCTGTTTTTT	CASSLWLAEAGELFF
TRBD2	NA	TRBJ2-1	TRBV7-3	TGTGCCAGCAGCTTACTGGGCGGGGGGCCGGGGAATGAGCAGTTCTTC	CASSLLGGGPGNEQFF